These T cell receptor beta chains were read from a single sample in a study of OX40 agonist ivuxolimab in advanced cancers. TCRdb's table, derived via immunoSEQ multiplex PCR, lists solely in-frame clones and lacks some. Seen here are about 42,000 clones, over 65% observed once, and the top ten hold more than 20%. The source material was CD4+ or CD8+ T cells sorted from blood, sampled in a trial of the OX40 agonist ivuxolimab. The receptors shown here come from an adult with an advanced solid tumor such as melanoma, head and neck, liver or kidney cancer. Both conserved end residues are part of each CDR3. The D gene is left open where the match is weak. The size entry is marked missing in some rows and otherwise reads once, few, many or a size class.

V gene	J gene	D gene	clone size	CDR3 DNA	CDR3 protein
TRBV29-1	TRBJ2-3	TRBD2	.	TGCAGCGTTGAGTGGACTAGCGTCACAGATACGCAGTATTTT	CSVEWTSVTDTQYF
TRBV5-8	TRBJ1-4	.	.	TGTGCCAGCGGCTTGTTAACGACCGCAACTAATGAAAAACTGTTTTTT	CASGLLTTATNEKLFF
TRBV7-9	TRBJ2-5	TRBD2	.	TGTGCCAGCAGCTCAACTAGCGGGCAAGAGACCCAGTACTTC	CASSSTSGQETQYF
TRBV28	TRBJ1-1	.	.	TGTGCCAGCAGTTTACGGTACACTGAAGCTTTCTTT	CASSLRYTEAFF
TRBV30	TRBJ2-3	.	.	TGTGCCTGGAGTGGCACCACAGATACGCAGTATTTT	CAWSGTTDTQYF
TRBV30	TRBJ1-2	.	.	TGTGCCTGGTCCACGACTAACTATGGCTACACCTTC	CAWSTTNYGYTF
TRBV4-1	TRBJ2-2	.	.	TGCGCCAGCAGCCATGGGACGGTTGCTGGCGTCGGGGAGCTGTTTTTT	CASSHGTVAGVGELFF
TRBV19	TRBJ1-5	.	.	TGTGCCAGTAATCTTGGGGCAGGGTATCAGCCCCAGCATTTT	CASNLGAGYQPQHF
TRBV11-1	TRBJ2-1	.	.	TGTGCCAGCAGTCGAGGGGAGTTGGAGCAGTTCTTC	CASSRGELEQFF
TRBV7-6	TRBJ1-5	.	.	TGTGCCAGCAGCTTAAAATCAGGGAATCATCAGCCCCAGCATTTT	CASSLKSGNHQPQHF
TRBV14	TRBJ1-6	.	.	TGTGCCAGCAGCCAAAAGATCGGCTATAATTCACCCCTCCACTTT	CASSQKIGYNSPLHF
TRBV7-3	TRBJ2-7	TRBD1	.	TGTGCCAGCAGCAGGGGACAGGGCTACGAGCAGTACTTC	CASSRGQGYEQYF
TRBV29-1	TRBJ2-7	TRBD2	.	TGCAGCGTTGAATGGAGTAGCGGGGGGGACTACGAGCAGTACTTC	CSVEWSSGGDYEQYF
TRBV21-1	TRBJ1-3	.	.	TGTGCCAGCAGCAAAGGAAGGACAGAACCTCGCTCTGGAAACACCATATATTTT	CASSKGRTEPRSGNTIYF
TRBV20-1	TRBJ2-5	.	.	TGCAGTGCAACCTTCGGGACCCAGTACTTC	CSATFGTQYF
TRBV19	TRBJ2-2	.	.	TGTGCCAGTTGGCAGGGCAACACCGGGGAGCTGTTTTTT	CASWQGNTGELFF
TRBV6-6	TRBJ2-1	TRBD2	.	TGTGCCAGCAAGGCGGGAGTAGGGTACAATGAGCAGTTCTTC	CASKAGVGYNEQFF
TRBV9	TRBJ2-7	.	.	TGTGCCAGCAGCGTAGGGAGTACCTACGAGCAGTACTTC	CASSVGSTYEQYF
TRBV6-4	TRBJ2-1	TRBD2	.	TGTGCCAGCAGTGCGACCGGGACTAGCGGGGGGGGCGGCTATGAGCAGTTCTTC	CASSATGTSGGGGYEQFF
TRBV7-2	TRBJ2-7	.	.	TGTGCCAGCAGCCCACAGGACTCCTACGAGCAGTACTTC	CASSPQDSYEQYF
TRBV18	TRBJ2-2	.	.	TGTGCCAGCTTTGTTGAGGGGAGCTTGAACACCGGGGAGCTGTTTTTT	CASFVEGSLNTGELFF
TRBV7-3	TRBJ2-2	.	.	TGTGCCAGCAGCTTAAACGGTAACGCGAACACCGGGGAGCTGTTTTTT	CASSLNGNANTGELFF
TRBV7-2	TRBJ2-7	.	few	TGTGCCAGCAGCTTGGAGGGGGCGGGCGAGCAGTACTTC	CASSLEGAGEQYF
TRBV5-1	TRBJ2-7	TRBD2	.	TGCGCCAGCAGCCTGAGGACTAGCTCCTACGAGCAGTACTTC	CASSLRTSSYEQYF
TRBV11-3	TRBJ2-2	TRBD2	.	TGTGCCAGCAGCCCGGGGGGAGCGGGGGCGACCGGGGAGCTGTTTTTT	CASSPGGAGATGELFF
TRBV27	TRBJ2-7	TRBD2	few	TGTGCCAGCAGGGAGCGTGGACTAGCGGCTCTCTACGAGCAGTACTTC	CASRERGLAALYEQYF
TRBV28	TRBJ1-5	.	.	TGTGCCAGCAGTCCTCCGACAGGTATGGGGCAGCCCCAGCATTTT	CASSPPTGMGQPQHF
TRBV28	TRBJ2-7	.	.	TGTGCCAGCAGTCGACGCCGGGACTCGGACAGGCAGTACTTC	CASSRRRDSDRQYF
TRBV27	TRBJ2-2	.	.	TGTGCCAGCAGTTTATCGGCAGGGAACACCGGGGAGCTGTTTTTT	CASSLSAGNTGELFF
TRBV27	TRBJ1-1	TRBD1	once	TGTGCCAGCAGTCTTATACTGACAGGGGGGAACACTGAAGCTTTCTTT	CASSLILTGGNTEAFF
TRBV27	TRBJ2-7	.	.	TGTGCCAGCAGTTTCGCCGGCTACGAGCAGTACTTC	CASSFAGYEQYF
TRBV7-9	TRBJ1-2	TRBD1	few	TGTGCCAGCAGCTTAGGCCAGGGGACAGACACCTTC	CASSLGQGTDTF
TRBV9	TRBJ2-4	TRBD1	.	TGTGCCAGCAGCCCAAGGACAGGGTACGGCAAAAACATTCAGTACTTC	CASSPRTGYGKNIQYF
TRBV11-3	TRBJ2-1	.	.	TGTGCCAGCAGCAGCGGCAGTCTATATGAGCAGTTCTTC	CASSSGSLYEQFF
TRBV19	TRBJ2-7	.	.	TGTGCCAGTAGTATAGGGACCACCCGGGACTTCCCCTACGAGCAGTACTTC	CASSIGTTRDFPYEQYF
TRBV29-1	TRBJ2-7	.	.	TGCAGCGTTGGGACTTCGAGCTCCTACGAGCAGTACTTC	CSVGTSSSYEQYF
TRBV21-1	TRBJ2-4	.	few	TGTGCCAGCCGCGATATAAGCGAAGGGGGCAACATTCAGTACTTC	CASRDISEGGNIQYF
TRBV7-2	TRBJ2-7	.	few	TGTGCCAGCAGCTCGGGGGCTCGGTACGAGCAGTACTTC	CASSSGARYEQYF
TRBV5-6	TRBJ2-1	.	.	TGTGCCAGCAGCGAGCCTAGCGCATCCTACAATGAGCAGTTCTTC	CASSEPSASYNEQFF
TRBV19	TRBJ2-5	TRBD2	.	TGTGCCAGTAGTATCCTAGCGGGAGAAGAGACCCAGTACTTC	CASSILAGEETQYF
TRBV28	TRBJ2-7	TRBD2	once	TGTGCCAGCAGTTTATCCAGCGGGAGAACCTACGAGCAGTACTTC	CASSLSSGRTYEQYF